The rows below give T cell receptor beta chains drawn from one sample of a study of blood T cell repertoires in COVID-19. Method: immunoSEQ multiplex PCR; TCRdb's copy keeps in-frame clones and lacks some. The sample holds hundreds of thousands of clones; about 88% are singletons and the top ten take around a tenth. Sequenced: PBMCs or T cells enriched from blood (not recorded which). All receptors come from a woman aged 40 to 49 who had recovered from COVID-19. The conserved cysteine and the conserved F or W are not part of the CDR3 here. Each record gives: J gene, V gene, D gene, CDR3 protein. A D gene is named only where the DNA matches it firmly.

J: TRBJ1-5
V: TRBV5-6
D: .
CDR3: ASSETGFGQPQH

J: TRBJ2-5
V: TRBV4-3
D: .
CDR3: ASSRYLGVQETQY

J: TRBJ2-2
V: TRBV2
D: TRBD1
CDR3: ASRDRTGSPGELF

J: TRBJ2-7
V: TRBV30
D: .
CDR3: AWSVDSLGEQY

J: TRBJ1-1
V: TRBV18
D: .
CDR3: ASSPILQVPDTEAF

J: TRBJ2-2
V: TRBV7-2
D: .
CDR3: ASSVMRDTGELF

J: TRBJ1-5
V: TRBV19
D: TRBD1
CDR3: ASETGVGPQH

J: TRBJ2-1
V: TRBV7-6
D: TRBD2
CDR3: ASSLGPLAGGYNEQF

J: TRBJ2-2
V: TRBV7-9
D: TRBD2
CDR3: ASNFGGRANTGELF

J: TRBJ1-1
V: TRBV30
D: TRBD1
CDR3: AWRTGAPAF

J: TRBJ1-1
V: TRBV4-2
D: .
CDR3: ASSPLKGAGPETEAF

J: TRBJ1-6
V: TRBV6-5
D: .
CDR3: ASSYSRDAYNSPLH

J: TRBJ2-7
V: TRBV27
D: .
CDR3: ASSLSRGGEQY

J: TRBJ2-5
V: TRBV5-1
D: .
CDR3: ASSLGYQGLTQY

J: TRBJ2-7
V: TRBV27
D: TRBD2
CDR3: ASSLVAGGRHEQY

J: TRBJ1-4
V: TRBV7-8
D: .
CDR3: ASSLASGRELF

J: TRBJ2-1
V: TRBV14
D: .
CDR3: ASSPQHRESSYNEQF

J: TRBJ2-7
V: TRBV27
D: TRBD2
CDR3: ASSFGGAPYEQY

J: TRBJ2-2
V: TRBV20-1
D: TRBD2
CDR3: SASPAGGNTGELF

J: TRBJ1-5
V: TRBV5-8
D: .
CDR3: ASSLEGVVSNQPQH

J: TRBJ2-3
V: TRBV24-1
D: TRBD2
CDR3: ATSIAGSNTQY

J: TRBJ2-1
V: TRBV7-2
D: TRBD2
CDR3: ASSLGLAGPAYNEQF

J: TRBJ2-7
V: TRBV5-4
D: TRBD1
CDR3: ASSGGQGAYAGEQY

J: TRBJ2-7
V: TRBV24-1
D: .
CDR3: ATRPNQGYEQY

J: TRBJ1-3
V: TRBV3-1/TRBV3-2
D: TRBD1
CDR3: ASSQVAGGIGNTIY

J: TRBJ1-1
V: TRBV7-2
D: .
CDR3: ASSLRQHTEAF

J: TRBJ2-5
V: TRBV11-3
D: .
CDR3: ASSLTGSGETQY

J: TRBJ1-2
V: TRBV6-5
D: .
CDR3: ASRTRGINYGYT

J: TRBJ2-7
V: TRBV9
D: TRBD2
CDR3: ASSGSPSGLVGEQY

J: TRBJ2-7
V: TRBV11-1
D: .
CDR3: ASSLERQRYEQY